Shown below are 6 T cell receptor beta chains from a single sample sequenced in a study of cytomegalovirus exposure and HLA in healthy donors. Primers for the PCR totalled 60 Vbeta and 13 Jbeta. Repertoires were generated with immunoSEQ multiplex PCR, while TCRdb's copy carries only in-frame clones and drops some. Among fewer than 200,000 clones listed, 70% to 90% were seen once. Sequencing used PBMCs. Receptors originate from a woman aged 18-29 years in good health and CMV-seronegative.

The gene calls are TRBV5-5 and TRBJ2-3, with a weak D call TRBD2 (5 bases). This CDR3 has 16 residues. Trimming removed 0 bases at V and 0 bases at J, with 11 bases between. Per the germline V gene, CDR1 is SGHKS and CDR2 is YYEKEE (reference sequence). This CDR3 reads CASSLAGMSSTDTQYF. The CDR3 bases are TGTGCCAGCAGCTTGGCGGGGATGTCAAGCACAGATACGCAGTATTTT.

The chain has TRBV28 and TRBJ2-7; D perhaps matches TRBD1 (5 bases). Germline V gene lookup returns CDR1 MDHEN and CDR2 SYDVKM. The V end lost 6 bases, the J end lost 2 bases, and 11 bases lay between the germline ends. This CDR3 contains 13 residues. CDR3 in amino acids: CASRPQGTYEQYF. The CDR3 coding sequence is TGTGCCAGCAGACCCCAGGGCACCTACGAGCAGTACTTC.

The V gene is TRBV7-3, the J gene TRBJ2-7; the D gene is possibly TRBD1 (6 bases). Per the germline V gene, CDR1 is SGHTA and CDR2 is FQGTGA. CDR3 length: 14 residues. The V end was cut by 5 bases, the J end by 6 bases, with 17 bases between. The CDR3 protein is CASSLGHHSSEQYF. The CDR3 DNA is TGTGCCAGCAGCCTGGGACATCATTCGTCCGAGCAGTACTTC.

This chain connects TRBV28 to TRBJ2-7; possibly TRBD1 for D (5 bases). Trimming left V 4 bases short and J 5 bases short, with 9 bases between. The CDR3 consists of 12 residues. CDR1 and CDR2 from the germline V gene are MDHEN and SYDVKM. For the CDR3, the DNA is TGTGCCAGCAGTTCAGGGTCCGACGAGCAGTACTTC. Translating gives CASSSGSDEQYF.

This clone was seen just once. V is TRBV5-4 and J is TRBJ2-5; 10 positions agree with TRBD1. CDR1 SGHNT and CDR2 YYREEE come from the germline V gene (reference sequence). This CDR3 region has 16 residues. With V trimmed by 7 bases and J by 4 bases, 13 bases remained unmatched. CDR3 bases: TGTGCCAGCGGGCTCTCCGGGACAGGGGCCCGAGAGACCCAGTACTTC. It encodes CASGLSGTGARETQYF.

J is TRBJ1-6 and V is TRBV5-6, with a possible D match to TRBD1 (5 bases). This CDR3 is built from 15 residues. V lost 4 bases and J lost 9, with 17 bases in between. In germline, CDR1 is SGHDT, CDR2 YYEEEE. The CDR3 sequence is CASSPTASRLSPLHF. In DNA form, the CDR3 reads TGTGCCAGCAGCCCGACAGCTTCTCGGCTTTCACCCCTCCACTTT.